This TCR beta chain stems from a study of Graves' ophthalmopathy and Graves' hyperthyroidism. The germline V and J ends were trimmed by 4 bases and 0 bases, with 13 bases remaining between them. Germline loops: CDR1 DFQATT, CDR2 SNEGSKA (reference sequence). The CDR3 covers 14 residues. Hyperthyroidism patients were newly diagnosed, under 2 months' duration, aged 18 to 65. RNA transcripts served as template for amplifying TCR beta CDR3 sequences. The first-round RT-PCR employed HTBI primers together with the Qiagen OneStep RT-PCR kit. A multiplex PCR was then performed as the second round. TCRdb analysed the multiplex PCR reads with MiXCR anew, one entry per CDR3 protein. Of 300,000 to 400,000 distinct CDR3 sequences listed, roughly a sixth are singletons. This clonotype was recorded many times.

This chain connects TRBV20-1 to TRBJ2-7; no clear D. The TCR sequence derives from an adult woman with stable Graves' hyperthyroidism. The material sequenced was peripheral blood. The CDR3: CSANAGAASYEQYF. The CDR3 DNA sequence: TGCAGTGCTAATGCCGGCGCGGCCTCCTACGAGCAGTACTTC.